This TCR beta chain was recorded in a study of tissue T cells after allogeneic stem cell transplantation. Study observations and caveats: Within patients, tissue anatomy strongly shaped TCR repertoire composition. Motif-based clustering found tissue-specific repertoire signatures shared across patients, though few clones were shared.

Indicated time point: mouse harvest day 14 after allogeneic transplant. Mouse grafts combined 10^7 T-cell-depleted bone marrow cells with 10^6 splenic CD5+ T cells. Tissues came from B6→BALB/c major-mismatch GVHD mice at day 7 or 14. As concerns this clone: Its matching antigen is unknown. Gene names denote mouse genes. The CDR3 is cut off 1 residue early in the read; its end comes from the germline J gene. The sample contains more than one DNA sequence encoding this CDR3.

V lost 3 bases, J lost 1 base, and 3 bases lay in between. This CDR3 contains 12 residues. Germline CDR1 KGHPV, CDR2 FQNQEV (reference sequence). TCRbeta CDR3 was sequenced at survey depth with template counts. Measured with immunoSEQ multiplex PCR; TCRdb has only the in-frame clones, and not every one. The sample includes a few thousand clones, approximately 43% of them seen just once. The chain employs TRBV26 and TRBJ1-1; no firm D call. Material: gut tissue. This TCR derives from a female BALB/c mouse given C57BL/6 T cells with graft-versus-host disease after an allogeneic hematopoietic cell transplant. The CDR3 spells CASSLGNTEVFF. CDR3 DNA, as far as it was read: TGTGCCAGCAGTCTAGGGAACACAGAAGTCTTC.